This T cell receptor (beta chain) was sequenced for a study of OX40 agonist ivuxolimab in advanced cancers. Across the study: An agonistic anti-OX40 (CD134) antibody, ivuxolimab, was used to treat the patients. The dose-escalation group included hepatocellular carcinoma, melanoma, renal cell carcinoma and head and neck cancer.

The CDR3 runs 16 residues. Germline CDR1 and CDR2: SGHRS and YFSETQ. V lost 0 bases and J 5 bases, leaving 17 bases between the germline ends. About this clone itself: Its antigen is unknown.

This table comes from immunoSEQ multiplex PCR, and its TCRdb copy is limited to in-frame clones, with some not included. The sample consists of 95,000 to 120,000 clones, 75% to 95% of them appearing once. The study, taken as a whole, reports: Dose levels from 0.1 to 3.0 mg/kg saw CD4+ and CD8+ blood T cells expand clonally by week 6.

The gene calls are TRBV5-1 and TRBJ2-5; maybe TRBD2 (6 bases). The sequencing used CD4+ or CD8+ T cells sorted from blood, collected in a trial of the OX40 agonist ivuxolimab. The receptor comes from an adult with an advanced solid tumor such as melanoma, head and neck, liver or kidney cancer. The CDR3: CASSLAGHRGGETQYF. CDR3 nucleotide sequence: TGCGCCAGCAGCTTGGCCGGCCATCGCGGAGGGGAGACCCAGTACTTC.